Below, one TCR beta chain is given with its context. Its specificity is unknown. The entry originates in a study of long-term antiretroviral therapy in people with HIV. Study-level findings and limits: Data on ART adherence, viral resistance or therapy changes were unavailable. Blood sampling spanned 2004 to 2017, possibly under older ART regimens.

The assay used was immunoSEQ (version v3.0), run at survey level. The assay was immunoSEQ multiplex PCR, and TCRdb's table has in-frame clones only and misses some. The sample holds around 13,000 clones; roughly 82% are singletons and the top ten take approximately 16%. HIV-positive participants all received treatment in the United States. Trimming cost V 3 bases and J 5 bases, with 14 bases left between them. The CDR3 totals 15 residues. From germline, CDR1 is SNHLY and CDR2 FYNNEI. J is TRBJ2-4 and V is TRBV2, with a possible D match to TRBD1 (6 bases). This TCR came from a woman in her 40s with HIV. The input for sequencing was unsorted PBMCs, taken 1.8 years before starting antiretroviral therapy. CDR3: CASSEDSRWENIQYF. The CDR3 bases are TGTGCCAGCAGTGAGGACAGCCGGTGGGAAAACATTCAGTACTTC.